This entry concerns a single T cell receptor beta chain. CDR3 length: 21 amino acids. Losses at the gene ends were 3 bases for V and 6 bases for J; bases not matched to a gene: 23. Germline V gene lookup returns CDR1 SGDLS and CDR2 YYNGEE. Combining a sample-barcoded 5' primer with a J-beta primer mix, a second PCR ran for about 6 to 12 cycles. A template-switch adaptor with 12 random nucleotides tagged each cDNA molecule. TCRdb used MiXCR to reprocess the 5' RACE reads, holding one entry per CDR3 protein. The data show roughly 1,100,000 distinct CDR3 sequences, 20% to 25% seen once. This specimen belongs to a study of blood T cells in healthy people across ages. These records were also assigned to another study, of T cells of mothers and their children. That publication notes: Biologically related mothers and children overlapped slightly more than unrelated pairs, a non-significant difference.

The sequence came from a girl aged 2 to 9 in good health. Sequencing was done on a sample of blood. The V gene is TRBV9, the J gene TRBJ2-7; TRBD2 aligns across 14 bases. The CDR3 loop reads CASSAFGQGRSRGLAGVEQYF. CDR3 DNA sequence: TGTGCCAGCAGCGCCTTCGGACAGGGTCGATCCCGGGGACTAGCGGGGGTCGAGCAGTACTTC. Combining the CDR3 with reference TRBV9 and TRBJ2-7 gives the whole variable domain DSGVTQTPKHLITATGQRVTLRCSPRSGDLSVYWYQQSLDQGLQFLIQYYNGEERAKGNILERFSAQQFPDLHSELNLSSLELGDSALYFCASSAFGQGRSRGLAGVEQYFGPGTRLTVT.